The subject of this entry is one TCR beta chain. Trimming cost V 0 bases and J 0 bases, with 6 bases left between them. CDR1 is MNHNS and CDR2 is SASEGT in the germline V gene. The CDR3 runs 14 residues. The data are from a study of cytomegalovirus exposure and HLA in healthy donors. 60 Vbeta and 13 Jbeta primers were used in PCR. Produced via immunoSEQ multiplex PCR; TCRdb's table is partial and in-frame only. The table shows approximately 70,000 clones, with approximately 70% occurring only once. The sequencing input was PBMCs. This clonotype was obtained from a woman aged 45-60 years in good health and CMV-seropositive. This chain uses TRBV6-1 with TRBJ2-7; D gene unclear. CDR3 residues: CASSEARYSYEQYF. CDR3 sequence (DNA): TGTGCCAGCAGTGAAGCCAGATACTCCTACGAGCAGTACTTC.